These T cell receptor beta chains were read from a single sample in a study of blood T cell repertoires in COVID-19. Sequencing was performed with immunoSEQ multiplex PCR; in TCRdb, only in-frame clones are kept and a portion is missing. This sample carries 99,000 or so clones, roughly 80% of them seen once, and the ten largest clones take approximately 15%. Sequencing input: peripheral blood. All receptors come from a woman of 80 years or more with acute or convalescent COVID-19. The CDR3 runs from the conserved cysteine through the conserved F or W. A D gene is named only where the DNA matches it firmly. A row's size may be missing; if present it is once, few, many or a size class.

D gene: TRBD1; clone size: -; J gene: TRBJ1-1; V gene: TRBV9; CDR3 protein: CASSRNRGLTEAFF; CDR3 DNA: TGTGCCAGCAGCCGGAACAGGGGGCTGACTGAAGCTTTCTTT
D gene: -; clone size: once; J gene: TRBJ2-7; V gene: TRBV7-9; CDR3 protein: CASSRQYEQYF; CDR3 DNA: TGTGCCAGCAGCCGCCAGTACGAGCAGTACTTC
D gene: -; clone size: once; J gene: TRBJ1-2; V gene: TRBV24-1; CDR3 protein: CATQGPGRDYTF; CDR3 DNA: TGTGCCACCCAGGGGCCGGGCAGGGACTACACCTTC
D gene: -; clone size: -; J gene: TRBJ2-5; V gene: TRBV19; CDR3 protein: CASSPGGGRETQYF; CDR3 DNA: TGTGCCAGTAGTCCTGGGGGGGGCAGAGAGACCCAGTACTTC
D gene: -; clone size: -; J gene: TRBJ1-2; V gene: TRBV29-1; CDR3 protein: CSVAPDGRHGYTF; CDR3 DNA: TGCAGCGTTGCGCCGGACGGGAGGCATGGCTACACCTTC
D gene: -; clone size: -; J gene: TRBJ2-2; V gene: TRBV29-1; CDR3 protein: CSVLATNTGELFF; CDR3 DNA: TGCAGCGTCCTAGCGACGAACACCGGGGAGCTGTTTTTT
D gene: -; clone size: few; J gene: TRBJ1-1; V gene: TRBV6-2/TRBV6-3; CDR3 protein: CASSYGQYTEAFF; CDR3 DNA: TGTGCCAGCAGTTACGGACAGTACACTGAAGCTTTCTTT
D gene: TRBD2; clone size: -; J gene: TRBJ2-3; V gene: TRBV19; CDR3 protein: CASSGLAGVWDTQYF; CDR3 DNA: TGTGCCAGTAGCGGACTAGCGGGAGTATGGGATACGCAGTATTTT
D gene: -; clone size: -; J gene: TRBJ2-1; V gene: TRBV29-1; CDR3 protein: CSVDWPNYNEQFF; CDR3 DNA: TGCAGCGTGGACTGGCCTAATTACAATGAGCAGTTCTTC
D gene: TRBD1; clone size: -; J gene: TRBJ1-5; V gene: TRBV5-4; CDR3 protein: CASSFRDRGDRTNQPQHF; CDR3 DNA: TGTGCCAGCAGCTTCCGGGACAGGGGAGATCGTACGAATCAGCCCCAGCATTTT
D gene: -; clone size: -; J gene: TRBJ1-2; V gene: TRBV7-2; CDR3 protein: CASSTQQGRNGYTF; CDR3 DNA: TGTGCCAGCAGCACCCAACAGGGTCGGAATGGCTACACCTTC
D gene: -; clone size: few; J gene: TRBJ2-3; V gene: TRBV4-3; CDR3 protein: CASSQGGLGGDTQYF; CDR3 DNA: TGCGCCAGCAGCCAAGGGGGACTGGGGGGAGATACGCAGTATTTT
D gene: TRBD1; clone size: -; J gene: TRBJ1-1; V gene: TRBV2; CDR3 protein: CASRKDRVNTEAFF; CDR3 DNA: TGTGCCAGCAGGAAGGACAGGGTGAACACTGAAGCTTTCTTT
D gene: TRBD2; clone size: once; J gene: TRBJ2-1; V gene: TRBV10-2; CDR3 protein: CASSRLAGANEQFF; CDR3 DNA: TGCGCCAGCAGCCGACTAGCGGGAGCCAATGAGCAGTTCTTC
D gene: TRBD1; clone size: -; J gene: TRBJ2-7; V gene: TRBV6-5; CDR3 protein: CASSYGTGIEQYF; CDR3 DNA: TGTGCCAGCAGTTACGGGACAGGGATCGAGCAGTACTTC
D gene: -; clone size: few; J gene: TRBJ2-3; V gene: TRBV29-1; CDR3 protein: CSVGGGTVSTDTQYF; CDR3 DNA: TGCAGCGTCGGGGGCGGGACAGTAAGCACAGATACGCAGTATTTT
D gene: TRBD1; clone size: -; J gene: TRBJ1-4; V gene: TRBV28; CDR3 protein: CASRDREHEKLFF; CDR3 DNA: TGTGCCAGCAGGGACAGGGAACATGAAAAACTGTTTTTT
D gene: -; clone size: -; J gene: TRBJ2-7; V gene: TRBV5-1; CDR3 protein: CASSSSGGGLGEQYF; CDR3 DNA: TGCGCCAGCAGCTCCTCTGGTGGCGGGCTCGGGGAGCAGTACTTC
D gene: TRBD2; clone size: -; J gene: TRBJ2-1; V gene: TRBV29-1; CDR3 protein: CSVVGRAMNEQFF; CDR3 DNA: TGCAGCGTTGTCGGGAGGGCCATGAATGAGCAGTTCTTC
D gene: TRBD1; clone size: -; J gene: TRBJ2-7; V gene: TRBV24-1; CDR3 protein: CATSGTGDYEQYF; CDR3 DNA: TGTGCCACCAGCGGCACAGGGGACTACGAGCAGTACTTC
D gene: TRBD1; clone size: -; J gene: TRBJ2-2; V gene: TRBV7-9; CDR3 protein: CASSLEAGGTVTGELFF; CDR3 DNA: TGTGCCAGCAGCTTAGAAGCAGGGGGCACAGTTACCGGGGAGCTGTTTTTT
D gene: -; clone size: few; J gene: TRBJ2-3; V gene: TRBV24-1; CDR3 protein: CATSDRTGRVKTDTQYF; CDR3 DNA: TGTGCCACCAGTGATCGCACAGGGAGGGTAAAGACAGATACGCAGTATTTT
D gene: -; clone size: -; J gene: TRBJ2-3; V gene: TRBV28; CDR3 protein: CASSLGGRSTDTQYF; CDR3 DNA: TGTGCCAGCAGTTTAGGAGGTAGAAGCACAGATACGCAGTATTTT
D gene: -; clone size: -; J gene: TRBJ1-5; V gene: TRBV3-1/TRBV3-2; CDR3 protein: CASSQKGTPQHF; CDR3 DNA: TGTGCCAGCAGCCAGAAGGGGACACCCCAGCATTTT
D gene: -; clone size: -; J gene: TRBJ2-5; V gene: TRBV12-3/TRBV12-4; CDR3 protein: CASSRYQETQYF; CDR3 DNA: TGTGCCAGCAGCCGGTACCAAGAGACCCAGTACTTC
D gene: TRBD1; clone size: -; J gene: TRBJ2-2; V gene: TRBV5-1; CDR3 protein: CASSVKGAHTGELFF; CDR3 DNA: TGCGCCAGCAGCGTTAAGGGGGCGCACACCGGGGAGCTGTTTTTT
D gene: -; clone size: -; J gene: TRBJ1-2; V gene: TRBV29-1; CDR3 protein: CSAVGGADYGYTF; CDR3 DNA: TGCAGCGCCGTCGGGGGTGCGGACTATGGCTACACCTTC
D gene: -; clone size: -; J gene: TRBJ2-5; V gene: TRBV29-1; CDR3 protein: CSVVSSGGYETQYF; CDR3 DNA: TGCAGCGTTGTTTCTTCCGGGGGATACGAGACCCAGTACTTC
D gene: TRBD1; clone size: -; J gene: TRBJ1-1; V gene: TRBV10-3; CDR3 protein: CAISRQGAGTEAFF; CDR3 DNA: TGTGCCATCAGTAGACAGGGGGCGGGCACTGAAGCTTTCTTT
D gene: -; clone size: -; J gene: TRBJ1-2; V gene: TRBV6-6; CDR3 protein: CASSYSTSGEGYTF; CDR3 DNA: TGTGCCAGCAGTTACTCGACGTCAGGGGAGGGCTACACCTTC
D gene: -; clone size: -; J gene: TRBJ1-6; V gene: TRBV5-4; CDR3 protein: CASSSGGEGSPLHF; CDR3 DNA: TGTGCCAGCAGTTCGGGGGGTGAGGGTTCACCCCTCCACTTT
D gene: -; clone size: -; J gene: TRBJ2-5; V gene: TRBV7-8; CDR3 protein: CASSLNAQGRETQYF; CDR3 DNA: TGTGCCAGCAGTTTAAACGCTCAGGGTCGGGAGACCCAGTACTTC
D gene: -; clone size: once; J gene: TRBJ2-1; V gene: TRBV20-1; CDR3 protein: CSARSRGEQFF; CDR3 DNA: TGCAGTGCTAGATCCCGGGGTGAGCAGTTCTTC
D gene: -; clone size: -; J gene: TRBJ2-2; V gene: TRBV6-4; CDR3 protein: CASSGSANTGELFF; CDR3 DNA: TGTGCCAGCAGTGGTAGCGCGAACACCGGGGAGCTGTTTTTT
D gene: TRBD2; clone size: -; J gene: TRBJ2-1; V gene: TRBV10-3; CDR3 protein: CAISDERGGNDEQFF; CDR3 DNA: TGTGCCATCAGTGACGAGCGGGGGGGTAACGATGAGCAGTTCTTC
D gene: -; clone size: few; J gene: TRBJ2-5; V gene: TRBV11-2; CDR3 protein: CASSSMSSVETQYF; CDR3 DNA: TGTGCCAGCAGCTCGATGAGTAGCGTGGAGACCCAGTACTTC
D gene: TRBD1; clone size: -; J gene: TRBJ2-3; V gene: TRBV5-4; CDR3 protein: CASSLGTTGSTDTQYF; CDR3 DNA: TGTGCCAGCAGCTTGGGAACGACAGGGAGCACAGATACGCAGTATTTT
D gene: -; clone size: -; J gene: TRBJ1-1; V gene: TRBV5-1; CDR3 protein: CASSLASSANGMNTEAFF; CDR3 DNA: TGCGCCAGCAGCTTGGCCTCTAGTGCGAACGGTATGAACACTGAAGCTTTCTTT
D gene: -; clone size: -; J gene: TRBJ1-5; V gene: TRBV4-1; CDR3 protein: CASSQAQGQPQHF; CDR3 DNA: TGCGCCAGCAGCCAAGCACAGGGTCAGCCCCAGCATTTT
D gene: -; clone size: -; J gene: TRBJ1-4; V gene: TRBV29-1; CDR3 protein: CSVVDTETTNEKLFF; CDR3 DNA: TGCAGCGTTGTTGACACCGAGACAACTAATGAAAAACTGTTTTTT